The rows below give T cell receptor beta chains drawn from one sample of a study of early T cells in non-severe SARS-CoV-2 infection. TCRdb re-called the 5' RACE reads with MiXCR, one entry per CDR3 protein. The table includes 30,000 to 40,000 distinct CDR3 sequences, 3.5% to 5% detected once. The sample taken for sequencing was whole blood. These receptors all stem from an adult who was a healthcare worker with PCR-confirmed SARS-CoV-2 infection or an uninfected control (not recorded which). Each CDR3 is given without its conserved first and last residue. The D gene is left open where the match is weak. Clone size is stated in some rows and not others, as once, few, many or a class when expanded.

V gene,D gene,clone size,J gene,CDR3 protein
TRBV7-8,NA,many,TRBJ1-4,ASSQGTGEKLF
TRBV10-3,NA,many,TRBJ2-5,AISAPGQETQY
TRBV11-2,TRBD1,NA,TRBJ1-3,ASSLTGGSYSGNTIY
TRBV20-1,NA,many,TRBJ1-3,SATVGRRNTIY
TRBV27,NA,many,TRBJ2-5,ASSTRAARGMEETQY
TRBV7-8,NA,many,TRBJ2-3,ASSLDRRQLRTQY
TRBV5-8,NA,many,TRBJ1-6,ASSTGYPPLH
TRBV18,NA,many,TRBJ1-1,ASSPRDAQAF
TRBV20-1,NA,many,TRBJ1-2,SARESGNYGYT
TRBV7-8,NA,many,TRBJ2-1,ASILAEASRGREQF
TRBV7-3,NA,many,TRBJ1-5,ASSLQGMWFFGNQPQH
TRBV5-1,NA,many,TRBJ2-5,ASSYQETQY
TRBV5-1,NA,many,TRBJ2-7,ASRLEGYEQY
TRBV7-3,NA,many,TRBJ2-2,ASSLNARRNTGELF
TRBV12-3/TRBV12-4,NA,many,TRBJ2-2,ASSLAGTNTGELF
TRBV6-1,NA,many,TRBJ2-1,ATLRDGAHNEQF
TRBV7-9,TRBD2,NA,TRBJ2-1,ASSIPGTSRAEQF
TRBV10-3,TRBD1,many,TRBJ1-2,AISERQGASGYT
TRBV6-1,NA,few,TRBJ2-7,ASIKGGRPYEQY
TRBV7-2,TRBD2,many,TRBJ2-5,ASRRASGGAEETQY
TRBV29-1,TRBD1,many,TRBJ2-1,SARQGVSYNEQF
TRBV5-1,NA,many,TRBJ2-7,ASSFSYDRSYEQY
TRBV6-6,NA,once,TRBJ2-1,ASRVGRNEQF
TRBV21-1,NA,many,TRBJ2-6,ASSKEGDGHSGANVLT
TRBV6-1,NA,many,TRBJ1-3,ASSDSGSGNTIY
TRBV4-1,TRBD2,few,TRBJ2-3,ASSHASGGQTSTDTQY
TRBV5-1,NA,many,TRBJ2-1,ASSLPGISSYNEQF
TRBV6-1,NA,few,TRBJ2-5,ASSEISTAAQETQY
TRBV25-1,NA,NA,TRBJ1-1,ASSESGATAAF
TRBV5-5,NA,many,TRBJ1-6,ASSSLSNPSNSPLH
TRBV12-5,NA,many,TRBJ1-5,ASAYPGPQH
TRBV5-4,NA,few,TRBJ2-1,ASGETYNEQF
TRBV6-1,NA,many,TRBJ2-3,ASSSEGTDTQY
TRBV2,NA,many,TRBJ1-3,ATTRSGGNTIY
TRBV3-1,TRBD1,many,TRBJ1-1,ASSGRQGSNTEAF
TRBV29-1,TRBD1,many,TRBJ1-2,SVSTGGERGYT
TRBV20-1,TRBD2,NA,TRBJ2-7,SARTSGEYEQY
TRBV29-1,NA,many,TRBJ1-2,SADGGGYGYT
TRBV5-1,NA,few,TRBJ1-1,ASSLAANTEAF
TRBV3-1,NA,many,TRBJ2-7,ASSRHTTYEQY
TRBV2,TRBD1,few,TRBJ1-6,ASSEGVGGQGSSPLH
TRBV4-1,NA,many,TRBJ2-5,ASSLRTNDQTQY
TRBV7-3,TRBD1,many,TRBJ2-2,ASSLGQGARELF
TRBV29-1,TRBD2,medium-sized,TRBJ2-7,SVAPAGLRTYEQY
TRBV7-2,NA,many,TRBJ2-5,ASSWPWETQY
TRBV3-1,NA,many,TRBJ2-3,ASSPLGHVTGPSGITDTQY
TRBV12-3/TRBV12-4,NA,NA,TRBJ1-4,ASSSRDVLGEKLF
TRBV11-1,NA,many,TRBJ2-1,ASSFGAGAEQF
TRBV4-2,TRBD2,many,TRBJ2-1,ASSRNSGTSEMGEQF
TRBV15,NA,few,TRBJ2-7,ATSREYGPPAYEQY
TRBV12-3/TRBV12-4,TRBD2,many,TRBJ2-4,ASSLGTKRIQY
TRBV18,NA,few,TRBJ1-3,ASSPYSTSGNTIY
TRBV12-3/TRBV12-4,NA,many,TRBJ2-1,ASRGPDRDQF